What follows are 18 T cell receptor beta chains derived from one specimen sequenced in a study of Ad26.COV2.S vaccination and SARS-CoV-2 variants. Data came from immunoSEQ multiplex PCR; TCRdb stores just in-frame clones and leaves some out. The sample holds a few hundred thousand clones, approximately 90% seen once. The treatment here: roughly 19 received Ad26.COV2.S at low or high dose, single or two shots; 5 received placebo; per-sample allocation not given. Material that was analyzed had been drawn on day 63 after the first vaccine or placebo injection. The source material was peripheral blood, sampled in a trial of Ad26.COV2.S vaccine versus placebo. The receptor set was obtained from a person aged 18-65 years who received the Ad26.COV2.S COVID-19 vaccine or a placebo.

The J gene is TRBJ1-1, the V gene TRBV28; TRBD1 is a possible D gene (5 bases). From germline, CDR1 is MDHEN and CDR2 SYDVKM. The CDR3 consists of 15 residues. V dropped 4 bases and J dropped 2 bases, with 14 bases sitting between them. CDR3 residues: CASSYLEWGNTEAFF. The DNA of the CDR3 is TGTGCCAGCAGTTATCTAGAGTGGGGCAACACTGAAGCTTTCTTT.

The chain carries TRBV7-2 and TRBJ1-3; the D is unclear. Germline CDR1 is SGHTA and CDR2 is FQGNSA. V gave up 1 base and J gave up 0 bases, with 4 bases separating them. CDR3 length: 14 amino acids. The CDR3 DNA reads as TGTGCCAGCAGCTTAGTGGTCTCTGGAAACACCATATATTTT. Protein sequence: CASSLVVSGNTIYF.

The chain has TRBV6-1 and TRBJ1-4; no clear D. The CDR3 sequence is 11 residues long. The germline V and J ends were trimmed by 1 base and 12 bases, with 6 bases remaining between them. The V gene's germline CDR1 is MNHNS and CDR2 SASEGT. The CDR3 DNA follows: TGTGCCAGCAGTGAAGTCGGCCAACTGTTTTTT. This codes for CASSEVGQLFF.

This chain uses TRBV7-2 with TRBJ2-5, with D perhaps assigned TRBD1 or TRBD2 (6 bases each). This CDR3 comprises 14 residues. The germline V gene encodes CDR1 SGHTA and CDR2 FQGNSA. V was shortened by 5 bases and J by 1 base, with 11 bases between the two germline ends. CDR3 residues: CASSPEGGQETQYF. DNA of the CDR3: TGTGCCAGCAGCCCAGAGGGGGGCCAAGAGACCCAGTACTTC.

This clone is a singleton in its sample. This chain uses TRBV4-1 with TRBJ2-2; D is perhaps TRBD1 (6 bases). CDR1 is MGHRA, CDR2 YSYEKL, per germline. The CDR3 runs 17 residues. The germline V and J ends were trimmed by 0 bases and 3 bases, with 14 bases remaining between them. The CDR3 region is CASSQDPYRADTGELFF. Here the CDR3 DNA reads TGCGCCAGCAGCCAAGATCCCTACAGGGCGGACACCGGGGAGCTGTTTTTT.

The V call is TRBV10-3, the J call TRBJ2-7; 11 positions agree with TRBD2. The CDR3 contains 16 residues. Unmatched junction bases numbered 7, after V lost 4 bases and J lost 2 bases. Germline V CDR1 and CDR2: ENHRY, SYGVKD. The CDR3 sequence: CAISAQLAGDPYEQYF. DNA of the CDR3: TGTGCCATCAGTGCCCAACTAGCGGGGGACCCCTACGAGCAGTACTTC.

The V and J genes are TRBV3-1 (or the pseudogene TRBV3-2) and TRBJ2-5; 14 bases align to TRBD2. Losses at the gene ends were 2 bases for V and 3 bases for J; bases not matched to a gene: 8. This CDR3 is built from 18 residues. Germline V gene sequence: CDR1 LGHDT, CDR2 YNNKEL (reference sequence). CDR3 DNA: TGTGCCAGCAGCCAATCCCCTTCGACTAGCGGGGGGGAAGAGACCCAGTACTTC. Translated: CASSQSPSTSGGEETQYF.

The V and J genes are TRBV5-1 and TRBJ2-2; D is perhaps TRBD1 (5 bases). The V and J ends lost 1 base and 0 bases respectively, with 7 bases between them. The CDR3 sequence is 15 residues long. From germline, CDR1 is SGHRS and CDR2 YFSETQ. CDR3: CASSLSRANTGELFF. As DNA, the CDR3 is TGCGCCAGCAGCTTGAGCAGGGCGAACACCGGGGAGCTGTTTTTT.

The chain carries TRBV7-9 and TRBJ1-1, with D uncertain. The CDR3 length is 14 residues. Germline CDR1 is SEHNR and CDR2 is FQNEAQ (reference sequence). Deletions cut 1 base from V and 4 bases from J, with 10 bases between. Written as DNA, the CDR3 is TGTGCCAGCAGCTTAGAAAATTCGGCCACTGAAGCTTTCTTT. Residues: CASSLENSATEAFF.

The J gene is TRBJ2-1, the V gene TRBV5-4, with TRBD1 matching over 8 bases. CDR1 and CDR2 from the germline V gene are SGHNT and YYREEE (reference sequence). This CDR3 spans 15 amino acids. Trimming at V came to 0 bases and at J to 8 bases, leaving 7 bases not matched to a gene. Written as DNA, the CDR3 is TGTGCCAGCAGCTTGGCAGGGGGCGGATTCGATGAGCAGTTCTTC. Translation gives CASSLAGGGFDEQFF.

The V gene is TRBV7-3, the J gene TRBJ2-2; D tentatively reads TRBD1 or TRBD2 (5 bases each). Per the germline V gene, CDR1 is SGHTA and CDR2 is FQGTGA. The CDR3 spans 16 residues. V gave up 5 bases and J gave up 0 bases, with 13 bases separating them. The CDR3 DNA reads as TGTGCCAGCAGCCCCTCGTGGGGACCGAACACCGGGGAGCTGTTTTTT. Translating it yields CASSPSWGPNTGELFF.

This clone was seen a few times. J is TRBJ1-2 and V is TRBV19; 7 bases are shared with TRBD1. V lost 5 bases to trimming and J lost 7 bases; unmatched junction nucleotides: 10. The CDR3 sequence is 14 residues long. Germline V gene lookup returns CDR1 LNHDA and CDR2 SQIVND (reference sequence). CDR3 in amino acids: CASSVQTGSGGYTF. CDR3 nucleotides: TGTGCCAGTAGTGTCCAGACAGGGTCGGGTGGCTACACCTTC.

The chain recombines TRBV10-2 with TRBJ1-2; 8 nucleotides align to TRBD1. This CDR3 region has 13 residues. The J segment lost 6 bases and the V segment lost 5 bases, leaving 5 bases of the junction unmatched. CDR1 is WSHSY, CDR2 SAAADI, per germline. CDR3 bases: TGCGCCAGCAGTCGACTGACAGGGGATGGCTACACCTTC. It is translated as CASSRLTGDGYTF.

The chain uses TRBV27 and TRBJ2-2, with a possible D match to TRBD2 (6 bases). Deletions cut 6 bases from V and 3 bases from J, with 14 bases between. Germline V gene sequence: CDR1 MNHEY, CDR2 SMNVEV (reference sequence). The CDR3 is 15 amino acids. This chain's CDR3 is CASSWAAGYTGELFF. Here the CDR3 DNA reads TGTGCCAGCAGCTGGGCGGCGGGGTACACCGGGGAGCTGTTTTTT.

The gene calls are TRBV4-3 and TRBJ1-4, with D uncertain. CDR1 LGHNA and CDR2 YSLEER come from the germline V gene. The CDR3 extends over 16 amino acids. Trimming left V 0 bases short and J 10 bases short, with 18 bases between. The CDR3 loop is CASSQDMTVAVGKLFF. CDR3 coding DNA: TGCGCCAGCAGCCAAGATATGACCGTCGCGGTTGGAAAACTGTTTTTT.

The chain joins TRBV6-2 or TRBV6-3 to TRBJ1-3; D might be TRBD1 (6 bases). CDR1 MNHEY and CDR2 SVGEGT come from the germline V gene. The CDR3 totals 14 residues. Trimming took off 5 bases at V and 2 bases at J, with 10 bases between the two ends. In nucleotides, the CDR3 is TGTGCCAGCAGTACCGGACAGCCTGGAAACACCATATATTTT. Protein product: CASSTGQPGNTIYF.

In this sample, this clone turned up once. The genes are TRBV5-5 and TRBJ2-7; 7 positions match TRBD1. Germline CDR1 and CDR2: SGHKS and YYEKEE (reference sequence). The CDR3 sequence is 14 residues long. V shed 0 bases and J 4 bases; nucleotides not matched to a gene: 4. CDR3 residues: CASSLAGTDYEQYF. The CDR3 coding sequence is TGTGCCAGCAGCTTGGCCGGGACAGATTACGAGCAGTACTTC.

This clone has a handful of counts. The V call is TRBV7-2, the J call TRBJ2-7, with D possibly matching TRBD2 (6 bases). Trimming shortened V by 2 bases and J by 0 bases, and 20 bases separated the two germline ends. This CDR3 is 18 amino acids long. Germline CDR1 is SGHTA and CDR2 is FQGNSA. CDR3 coding DNA: TGTGCCAGCAGCTTACAATCGCGGGTGCGGGGCAGCTCCTACGAGCAGTACTTC. Amino acids: CASSLQSRVRGSSYEQYF.